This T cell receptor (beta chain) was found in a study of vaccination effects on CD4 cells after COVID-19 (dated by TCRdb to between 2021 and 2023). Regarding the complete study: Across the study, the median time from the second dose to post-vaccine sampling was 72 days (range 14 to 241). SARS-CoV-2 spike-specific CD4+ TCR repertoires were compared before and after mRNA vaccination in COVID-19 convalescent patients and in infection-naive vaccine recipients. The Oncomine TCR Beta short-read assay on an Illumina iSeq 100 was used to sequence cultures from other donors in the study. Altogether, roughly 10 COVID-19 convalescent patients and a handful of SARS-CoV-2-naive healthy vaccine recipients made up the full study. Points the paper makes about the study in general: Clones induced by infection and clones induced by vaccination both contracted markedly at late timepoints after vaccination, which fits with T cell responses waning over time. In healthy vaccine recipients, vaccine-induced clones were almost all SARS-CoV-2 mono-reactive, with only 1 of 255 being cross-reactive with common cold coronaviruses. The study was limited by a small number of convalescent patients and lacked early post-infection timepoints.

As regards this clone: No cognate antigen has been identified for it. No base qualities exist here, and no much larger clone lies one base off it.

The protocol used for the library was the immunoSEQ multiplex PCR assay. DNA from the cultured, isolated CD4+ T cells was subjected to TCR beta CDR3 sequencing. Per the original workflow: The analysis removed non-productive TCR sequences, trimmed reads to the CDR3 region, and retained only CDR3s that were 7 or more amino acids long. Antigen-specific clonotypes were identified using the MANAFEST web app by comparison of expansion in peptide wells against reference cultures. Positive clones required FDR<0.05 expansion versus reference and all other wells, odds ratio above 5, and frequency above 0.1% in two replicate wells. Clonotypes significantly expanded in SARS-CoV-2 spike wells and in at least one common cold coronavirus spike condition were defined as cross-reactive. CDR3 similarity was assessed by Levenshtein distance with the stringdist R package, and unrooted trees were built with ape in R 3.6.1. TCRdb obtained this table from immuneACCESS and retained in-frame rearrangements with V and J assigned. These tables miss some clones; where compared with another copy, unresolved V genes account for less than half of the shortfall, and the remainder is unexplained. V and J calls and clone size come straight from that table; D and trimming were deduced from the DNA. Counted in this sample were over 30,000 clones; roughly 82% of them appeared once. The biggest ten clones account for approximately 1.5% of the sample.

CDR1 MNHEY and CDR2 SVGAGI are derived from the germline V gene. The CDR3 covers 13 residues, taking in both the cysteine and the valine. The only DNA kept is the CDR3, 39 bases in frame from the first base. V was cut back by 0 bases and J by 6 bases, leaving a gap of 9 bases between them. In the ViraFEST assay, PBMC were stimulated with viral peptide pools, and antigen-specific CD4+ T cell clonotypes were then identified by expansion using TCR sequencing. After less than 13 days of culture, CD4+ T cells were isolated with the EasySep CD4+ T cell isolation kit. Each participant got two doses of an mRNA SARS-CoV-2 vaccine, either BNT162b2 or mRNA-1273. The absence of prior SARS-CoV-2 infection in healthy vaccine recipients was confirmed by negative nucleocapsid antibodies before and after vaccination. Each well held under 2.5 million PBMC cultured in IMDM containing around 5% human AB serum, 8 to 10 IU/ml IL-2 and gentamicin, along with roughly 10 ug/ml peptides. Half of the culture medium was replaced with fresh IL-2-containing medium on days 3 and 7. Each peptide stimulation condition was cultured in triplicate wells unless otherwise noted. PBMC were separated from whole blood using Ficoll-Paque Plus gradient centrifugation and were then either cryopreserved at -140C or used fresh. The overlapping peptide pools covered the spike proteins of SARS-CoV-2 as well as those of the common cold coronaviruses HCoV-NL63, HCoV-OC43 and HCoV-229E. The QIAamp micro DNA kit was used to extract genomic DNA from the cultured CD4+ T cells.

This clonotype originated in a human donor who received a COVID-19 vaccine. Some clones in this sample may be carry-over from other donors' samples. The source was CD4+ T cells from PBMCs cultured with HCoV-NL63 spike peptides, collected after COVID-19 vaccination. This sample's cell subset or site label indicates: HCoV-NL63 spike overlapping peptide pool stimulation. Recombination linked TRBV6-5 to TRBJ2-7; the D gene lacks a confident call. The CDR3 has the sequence CASSYSARTEQYV. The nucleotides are TGTGCCAGCAGTTACTCAGCCAGAACCGAGCAGTACGTC.